One and the same sample provided the 20 T cell receptor beta chains below, sequenced in a study of control samples from healthy donors and cancer patients (dated by TCRdb to 2018 to 2020). The protocol used for the library was the immunoSEQ multiplex PCR assay. As stored in TCRdb, this immuneACCESS dataset retains in-frame rearrangements with V and J assigned. A fraction of the clones does not appear; measured against another copy, unresolved V genes explain less than half of the discrepancy, and the remainder lacks a known reason. The sample table holds 130,000 to 150,000 clones, of which more than 85% were seen once. In total, the top ten clones hold roughly 8.7% of the sample. Sequencing used blood. These receptor sequences come from a woman under 40 in good health.

The genes are TRBV3-1 (or the pseudogene TRBV3-2) and TRBJ1-1, with D tentatively TRBD1 (5 bases). Germline lookup yields CDR1 LGHDT and CDR2 YNNKEL (reference sequence). V was pared by 3 bases and J by 1 base, with 18 bases between. The CDR3 consists of 17 residues. Written as DNA, the CDR3 is TGTGCCAGCAGCCATACGTTGGGGCAGGGACCGAACACTGAAGCTTTCTTT. Translation gives CASSHTLGQGPNTEAFF.

This sequence joins TRBV18 and TRBJ2-7, with unresolved D. Trimming removed 4 bases at V and 2 bases at J, with 12 bases between. The CDR3 runs to 14 residues. Germline V gene lookup returns CDR1 KGHSH and CDR2 LQKENI. CDR3 residues: CASSLSDGTYEQYF. Written as DNA, the CDR3 is TGTGCCAGCTCACTTTCGGACGGAACCTACGAGCAGTACTTC.

The chain carries TRBV7-3 and TRBJ1-5; TRBD1 agrees at 10 bases. J gave up 5 bases and V 5 bases, and 3 bases lay outside the gene matches. The CDR3 runs to 14 residues. CDR1 and CDR2 from the germline V gene are SGHTA and FQGTGA. The CDR3 DNA is TGTGCCAGCAGCCTAGGACAGGGGGATCAGCCCCAGCATTTT. Translating gives CASSLGQGDQPQHF. The full variable domain, completed using reference TRBV7-3 and TRBJ1-5, is GAGVSQTPSNKVTEKGKYVELRCDPISGHTALYWYRQSLGQGPEFLIYFQGTGAADDSGLPNDRFFAVRPEGSVSTLKIQRTERGDSAVYLCASSLGQGDQPQHFGDGTRLSIL.

The chain recombines TRBV24-1 with TRBJ2-1; perhaps TRBD2 as D (6 bases). Trimming shortened V by 4 bases and J by 4 bases, and 7 bases separated the two germline ends. The V gene's germline CDR1 is KGHDR and CDR2 SFDVKD. The CDR3 covers 13 residues. The CDR3 DNA reads TGTGCCACCAGTGAGGCGGGGTACAATGAGCAGTTCTTC. The encoded protein is CATSEAGYNEQFF.

The chain combines TRBV27 with TRBJ1-6; D not certain. The CDR3 has 15 amino acids. Germline V CDR1 and CDR2: MNHEY, SMNVEV (reference sequence). V shed 3 bases and J shed 0 bases, with 6 bases lying between them. As DNA, the CDR3 is TGTGCCAGCAGTTTCGGAAGCTCCTATAATTCACCCCTCCACTTT. Translated, it gives CASSFGSSYNSPLHF.

V usage is TRBV3-1 (or the pseudogene TRBV3-2) and J usage is TRBJ2-1; a weak D match, TRBD2 (6 bases). The CDR3 has 14 amino acids. The V end lost 8 bases, the J end lost 8 bases, and 19 bases lay between the germline ends. Germline V lookup: CDR1 LGHDT, CDR2 YNNKEL (reference sequence). In DNA form, the CDR3 reads TGTGCCAGCGAGGAGAGCGGGTCGGGCTATGAGCAGTTCTTC. Amino acid sequence: CASEESGSGYEQFF.

CDR3 bases: TGTGCCAGCAGCTTACGGGGTACGCAGTATTTT. This codes for CASSLRGTQYF. The chain carries TRBV7-2 and TRBJ2-3; tentatively, D is TRBD2 (5 bases). Between the trimmed V and J ends, which lost 2 bases and 8 bases, there was a span of 5 bases. The CDR3 is made up of 11 amino acids. Germline CDR1 is SGHTA and CDR2 is FQGNSA.

The rearrangement links TRBV2 to TRBJ2-3; D not resolved. The CDR3 spans 14 residues. Trimming took off 4 bases at V and 1 base at J, with 9 bases between the two ends. Germline CDR1 SNHLY, CDR2 FYNNEI. This CDR3 is CASSVQSRTDTQYF. In DNA, the CDR3 is TGTGCCAGCAGTGTGCAGTCCCGCACAGATACGCAGTATTTT.

In this sample, this clone turned up once. The CDR3 DNA is TGTGCCAGCAGTGAAGGCCAACGGCTAGGGTCTGGGGCCAACGTCCTGACTTTC. This translates into CASSEGQRLGSGANVLTF. V gene TRBV6-1 combines with J gene TRBJ2-6, with D unresolved. Trimming removed 1 base at V and 1 base at J, with 14 bases between. The CDR3 has 18 residues. Germline CDR1 reads MNHNS; CDR2 reads SASEGT.

This clone was seen only once. The genes are TRBV18 and TRBJ2-2, with D perhaps TRBD1 (5 bases). The germline V and J ends were trimmed by 0 bases and 4 bases, with 12 bases remaining between them. The CDR3 totals 16 residues. Germline CDR1 reads KGHSH; CDR2 reads LQKENI. This CDR3 reads CASSPPGTRVTGELFF. Here the CDR3 DNA reads TGTGCCAGCTCACCACCGGGAACCAGGGTCACCGGGGAGCTGTTTTTT.

The chain uses TRBV27 and TRBJ1-4, with unresolved D. V shed 6 bases and J shed 8 bases, with 16 bases lying between them. This CDR3 contains 14 residues. Germline V gene sequence: CDR1 MNHEY, CDR2 SMNVEV (reference sequence). The CDR3 loop reads CASRPAGTGEKLFF. The CDR3 DNA reads as TGTGCCAGCAGGCCGGCCGGTACGGGGGAAAAACTGTTTTTT.

The chain employs TRBV3-1 (or the pseudogene TRBV3-2) and TRBJ1-2; D is ambiguous. The CDR3 contains 15 residues. Looked up from germline, CDR1 is LGHDT and CDR2 is YNNKEL (reference sequence). V was cut by 0 bases and J by 7 bases, with 15 bases left in between. The CDR3 DNA follows: TGTGCCAGCAGCCAAGATGCTCCCGAAATAGGTGGCTACACCTTC. As protein: CASSQDAPEIGGYTF.

As to this clone: The sample has other DNA sequences that encode this CDR3 too. V usage is TRBV7-9 and J usage is TRBJ1-5, with a weak D call TRBD1 (6 bases). The CDR3 spans 15 residues. The V gene's germline CDR1 is SEHNR and CDR2 FQNEAQ (reference sequence). Trimming left V 2 bases short and J 4 bases short, with 12 bases between. CDR3 protein: CASSLSGAGNQPQHF. The CDR3 DNA reads TGTGCCAGCAGCTTATCGGGGGCAGGAAATCAGCCCCAGCATTTT.

The rearrangement links TRBV2 to TRBJ1-1; no reliable D call. The length of the CDR3 is 16 residues. Germline loops: CDR1 SNHLY, CDR2 FYNNEI. Trimming pared 7 bases from V and 0 bases from J, leaving 18 bases between. CDR3 in DNA: TGTGCCAGCAATGATGGCAGGTTGGGGATGAACACTGAAGCTTTCTTT. Translation: CASNDGRLGMNTEAFF.

The chain has TRBV6-5 and TRBJ2-3; 8 bases are shared with TRBD1. From germline, CDR1 is MNHEY and CDR2 SVGAGI. V trimming: 4 bases; J trimming: 3 bases; junction bases outside the gene matches: 6. CDR3 length: 15 residues. CDR3 bases: TGTGCCAGCAGTTCCCGGACAGGGCGGACAGATACGCAGTATTTT. Its translation: CASSSRTGRTDTQYF.

CDR3 protein: CASNYQGHERETQYF. CDR3 in DNA: TGTGCCAGCAACTATCAGGGGCACGAAAGAGAGACCCAGTACTTC. The rearrangement joins TRBV9 to TRBJ2-5, with D perhaps matching TRBD1 (6 bases). The length of the CDR3 is 15 residues. The ends were cut back, 6 bases at V and 4 bases at J, with 19 bases in the middle. Germline values: CDR1 SGDLS, CDR2 YYNGEE.

The V gene is TRBV7-9, the J gene TRBJ1-5, with D unclear. Looked up from germline, CDR1 is SEHNR and CDR2 is FQNEAQ (reference sequence). The V end was cut by 0 bases, the J end by 4 bases, with 7 bases between. The length of the CDR3 is 14 residues. The CDR3 nucleotides are TGTGCCAGCAGCTTAGCAAGTGTGAATCAGCCCCAGCATTTT. Its protein is CASSLASVNQPQHF.

This chain uses TRBV6-2 or TRBV6-3 with TRBJ1-5, with D perhaps TRBD1 (6 bases). The V end was cut by 0 bases, the J end by 5 bases, with 14 bases between. The CDR3 sequence is 16 residues long. CDR1 MNHEY and CDR2 SVGEGT come from the germline V gene. The DNA for the CDR3 is TGTGCCAGCAGTTACTCGATAGGCGGGGGCCATCAGCCCCAGCATTTT. This encodes CASSYSIGGGHQPQHF.

V and J are TRBV3-1 (or the pseudogene TRBV3-2) and TRBJ2-5; weak D call: TRBD2 (6 bases). Germline assignment: CDR1 LGHDT and CDR2 YNNKEL (reference sequence). Trimming pared 6 bases from V and 4 bases from J, leaving 15 bases between. The CDR3 loop spans 14 amino acids. The DNA of the CDR3 is TGTGCCAGCAGATGGTCCTTTAGCGGAGAGACCCAGTACTTC. This encodes CASRWSFSGETQYF.

Comments on this clone: Other nucleotide sequences in the sample specify the same CDR3. The chain links TRBV5-1 to TRBJ2-7; 9 nucleotides agree with TRBD2. Germline V gene sequence: CDR1 SGHRS, CDR2 YFSETQ. The CDR3 length is 14 residues. The trim removed 5 bases at V and 1 base at J, leaving 4 bases unmatched. The CDR3, as DNA: TGCGCCAGCAGTCCGACTAGCGGATCCTACGAGCAGTACTTC. Amino acid sequence: CASSPTSGSYEQYF.